Below are 7 T cell receptor beta chains sequenced from a single sample in a study of beta chain features in type 1 diabetes. Their specific antigens are unknown. Study outcomes and limitations: TCRB CDR3s were moderately but significantly shorter in Type 1 diabetes patients in all four CD4+ subsets.

Reverse transcribing all isolated RNA meant expressed TCRB transcripts were sequenced. The protocol was immunoSEQ multiplex PCR, while the TCRdb copy is restricted to in-frame clones and leaves out a portion. The sample lists over 200,000 clones, about 11% occurring once. The source material was naive CD4+ T cells from blood. The receptors shown here come from a man aged 30 to 39 with type 1 diabetes.

The chain combines TRBV2 with TRBJ1-6; the D is unclear. The CDR3 is made up of 13 amino acids. The V gene's germline CDR1 is SNHLY and CDR2 FYNNEI. V was shortened by 6 bases and J by 8 bases, with 11 bases between the two germline ends. CDR3 amino acids: CASRRSHDSPLHF. Here the CDR3 DNA reads TGTGCCAGCAGACGGTCCCATGATTCACCCCTCCACTTT.

The genes are TRBV10-3 and TRBJ2-5, with 11 bases identical to TRBD1. V dropped 6 bases and J dropped 5; count of bases not matched to a gene: 8. Per germline, CDR1 ENHRY and CDR2 SYGVKD. The CDR3 spans 15 residues. The CDR3 region is CAIRRTGGMLETQYF. The CDR3 region has the DNA TGTGCCATCAGACGGACAGGGGGCATGTTGGAGACCCAGTACTTC.

This clone turned up a few times. The rearrangement joins TRBV6-6 to TRBJ2-4; D gene ambiguous. Germline CDR1 is MNHNY and CDR2 is SVGAGI (reference sequence). The V end lost 0 bases, the J end lost 7 bases, and 13 bases lay between the germline ends. This CDR3 is 15 amino acids long. Written as DNA, the CDR3 is TGTGCCAGCAGTTACTCGATAAGTGCCGGGAACATTCAGTACTTC. The encoded protein is CASSYSISAGNIQYF.

This clone was picked up a small number of times. The CDR3 DNA reads TGTGCCAGCAGACTCGGGACAGCTGACACAGATACGCAGTATTTT. It yields the protein CASRLGTADTDTQYF. This chain joins TRBV11-3 and TRBJ2-3; 7 bases agree with TRBD1. The length of the CDR3 is 15 residues. The V gene end was trimmed by 6 bases and the J gene end by 2 bases; junction bases not matched to a gene: 8. CDR1 is SGHNT, CDR2 YENEEA, per germline.

The sample holds a few counts of this clone. The rearrangement joins TRBV7-2 to TRBJ1-2, with D maybe TRBD1 (5 bases). Trimming left V 3 bases short and J 5 bases short, with 7 bases between. CDR1 and CDR2 (germline): SGHTA, FQGNSA. The CDR3 contains 12 residues. CDR3: CASSFGGYGYTF. The CDR3 bases are TGTGCCAGCAGCTTTGGGGGGTATGGCTACACCTTC.

This clone was seen a few times. The sample holds other DNA sequences that translate to the same CDR3. This chain connects TRBV5-1 to TRBJ1-5; possible D gene TRBD1, 5 bases. Per the germline V gene, CDR1 is SGHRS and CDR2 is YFSETQ. The CDR3 has 14 amino acids. The V end was cut by 4 bases, the J end by 2 bases, with 10 bases between. As DNA, the CDR3 is TGCGCCAGCAGCCTCGACAGCGGCAATCAGCCCCAGCATTTT. It yields the protein CASSLDSGNQPQHF.

This clone was picked up a small number of times. This sequence joins TRBV10-3 and TRBJ2-5; TRBD1 matches 8 bases. CDR3 length: 14 residues. The germline V gene has CDR1 ENHRY and CDR2 SYGVKD. DNA for the CDR3: TGTGCGGCAAGAGGACAGGGCAGCGGGGAGACCCAGTACTTC. Protein sequence: CAARGQGSGETQYF.